These 2 T cell receptor beta chains came from one sample sequenced in a study of T cells in Graves' hyperthyroidism and ophthalmopathy. Using RNA transcripts as the source, TCR beta CDR3 regions were amplified. TCR CDR3 underwent first-round RT-PCR with the HTBI primer set. TCRdb recomputed calls from the multiplex PCR reads with MiXCR, one row per CDR3 protein. Among hundreds of thousands of distinct CDR3 sequences listed, approximately 15% were seen once. Source material: blood. These receptors were collected from a woman aged 40 to 50 with Graves' ophthalmopathy.

Concerning this clonotype: A read error is possible here, since a much larger clone lies one base away. J is TRBJ2-2 and V is TRBV12-3 or TRBV12-4; 11 bases align to TRBD1. V lost 6 bases to trimming and J lost 4 bases; unmatched junction nucleotides: 7. There are 16 residues in the CDR3. The CDR3: CASRRGQGARTGELFF. DNA for the CDR3: TGTGCCAGCAGAAGAGGACAGGGGGCGCGCACCGGGGAGCTGTTTTTT.

This clonotype was detected a few times. V is TRBV10-3 and J is TRBJ1-1; maybe TRBD1 (5 bases). The CDR3 loop spans 14 amino acids. Germline CDR1 ENHRY, CDR2 SYGVKD. V dropped 6 bases and J dropped 5 bases, with 16 bases sitting between them. For the CDR3, the DNA is TGTGCCATCAGAACCACGGGGGGGGGAACTGAAGCTTTCTTT. As protein: CAIRTTGGGTEAFF.